This entry lists 24 T cell receptor beta chains sequenced from one sample in a study of blood T cell repertoires in COVID-19. The assay was immunoSEQ multiplex PCR, and TCRdb's table has in-frame clones only and misses some. Of about 130,000 clones in the sample, approximately 86% are singletons; the top ten hold more than 9.5%. The sequencing sample was made of peripheral blood. The source is a woman aged 70-85 years with COVID-19, enrolled during active disease.

This chain joins TRBV19 and TRBJ2-3; 11 bases fit TRBD2. The germline CDR1 and CDR2 sequences are LNHDA and SQIVND (reference sequence). This CDR3 is 15 amino acids long. Trimming cost V 6 bases and J 8 bases; bases outside gene matches: 10. The CDR3 DNA sequence: TGTGCCAGTAGAAGACTAGCGGGGACCCCCGGTACGCAGTATTTT. Translating it yields CASRRLAGTPGTQYF.

This chain links TRBV10-3 with TRBJ1-1; TRBD1 agrees at 7 bases. CDR1 is ENHRY and CDR2 is SYGVKD in the germline V gene. CDR3 length: 14 residues. The V gene end was trimmed by 6 bases and the J gene end by 1 base; junction bases not matched to a gene: 5. CDR3 in amino acids: CAIRGTEKNTEAFF. For the CDR3, the DNA is TGTGCCATCAGGGGGACAGAAAAGAACACTGAAGCTTTCTTT.

This clone has just a few counts. This chain links TRBV5-6 with TRBJ1-2, with TRBD1 matching over 7 bases. CDR3 length equals 15 residues. Germline V CDR1 and CDR2: SGHDT, YYEEEE. V lost 3 bases and J lost 4; bases outside the gene matches: 9. This CDR3 reads CASSSSRGRGYGYTF. CDR3 coding DNA: TGTGCCAGCAGCTCCTCGAGGGGGCGCGGCTATGGCTACACCTTC.

The chain joins TRBV11-2 to TRBJ2-2; TRBD2 aligns across 7 bases. CDR1 and CDR2 from the germline V gene are SGHAT and FQNNGV. V shed 5 bases and J 4 bases; nucleotides not matched to a gene: 10. This CDR3 is 16 amino acids long. This CDR3 is CASSPRGGDVTGELFF. In DNA, the CDR3 is TGTGCCAGCAGCCCAAGGGGAGGGGATGTCACCGGGGAGCTGTTTTTT.

The J gene is TRBJ2-7, the V gene TRBV7-9, with 7 bases identical to TRBD2. V was clipped by 5 bases and J by 3 bases; unmatched bases: 7. The CDR3 loop spans 14 amino acids. Germline CDR1 reads SEHNR; CDR2 reads FQNEAQ (reference sequence). The CDR3 nucleotides read TGTGCCAGCAGCCCCGCGGGGGAACTCTACGAGCAGTACTTC. As protein: CASSPAGELYEQYF.

The chain combines TRBV10-3 with TRBJ2-7, with 9 bases lining up with TRBD1. Looked up from germline, CDR1 is ENHRY and CDR2 is SYGVKD. V was clipped by 6 bases and J by 4 bases; unmatched bases: 4. This CDR3 region has 13 residues. The CDR3 region is CAISRDRDYEQYF. In DNA, the CDR3 is TGTGCCATCAGCCGGGACAGGGATTACGAGCAGTACTTC.

The CDR3 DNA follows: TGTGCCAGTAGTGCCCAACGAGCGGGGAGCACTGAAGCTTTCTTT. Protein sequence: CASSAQRAGSTEAFF. The J gene is TRBJ1-1, the V gene TRBV19; D call uncertain. This CDR3 region has 15 residues. Trimming took off 5 bases at V and 4 bases at J, with 17 bases between the two ends. CDR1 is LNHDA and CDR2 is SQIVND in the germline V gene (reference sequence).

The chain employs TRBV4-1 and TRBJ2-7; 9 bases match TRBD1. Per germline, CDR1 MGHRA and CDR2 YSYEKL. CDR3 length: 15 residues. V dropped 3 bases and J dropped 4; count of bases not matched to a gene: 7. CDR3 coding DNA: TGCGCCAGCAGCCATCCGGGACAGGGCCTTTACGAGCAGTACTTC. Protein sequence: CASSHPGQGLYEQYF.

This clone was seen just once. CDR3 residues: CASSFDRGLMGQYF. The CDR3 DNA is TGTGCCAGCAGCTTTGACAGGGGGCTAATGGGCCAGTACTTC. This chain connects TRBV5-5 to TRBJ2-5; 10 bases map to TRBD1. The CDR3 is 14 amino acids. Trimming at V came to 2 bases and at J to 10 bases, leaving 8 bases not matched to a gene. Per the germline V gene, CDR1 is SGHKS and CDR2 is YYEKEE (reference sequence).

This clone has only one observation. V usage is TRBV7-9 and J usage is TRBJ1-4, with D perhaps TRBD1 (6 bases). V shed 1 base and J shed 2 bases, with 17 bases lying between them. Germline-derived CDR1 and CDR2 are SEHNR and FQNEAQ (reference sequence). This CDR3 region has 18 residues. This CDR3 is CASSLGSGGGSTNEKLFF. CDR3 nucleotide sequence: TGTGCCAGCAGCTTAGGGTCGGGGGGCGGATCGACTAATGAAAAACTGTTTTTT.

The rearrangement links TRBV10-2 to TRBJ2-7; possible D gene TRBD1, 6 bases. Trimming removed 2 bases at V and 2 bases at J, with 10 bases between. The CDR3 totals 14 residues. Germline assignment: CDR1 WSHSY and CDR2 SAAADI. This chain's CDR3 is CASSELGAAYEQYF. CDR3 coding DNA: TGCGCCAGCAGTGAGCTGGGGGCGGCCTACGAGCAGTACTTC.

The chain links TRBV11-3 to TRBJ2-2; 7 nucleotides align to TRBD2. The germline V gene encodes CDR1 SGHNT and CDR2 YENEEA. The length of the CDR3 is 16 residues. V shed 4 bases, J shed 3 bases, and the junction held 8 bases outside the gene matches. The CDR3: CASSSRAGDHTGELFF. CDR3 DNA: TGTGCCAGCAGCTCGAGGGCGGGGGACCACACCGGGGAGCTGTTTTTT.

This chain joins TRBV11-3 and TRBJ1-1; D perhaps matches TRBD1 (5 bases). This CDR3 has 15 residues. Trimming took off 5 bases at V and 3 bases at J, with 16 bases between the two ends. Germline V gives CDR1 SGHNT, CDR2 YENEEA. This chain's CDR3 is CASSNDPGGDTEAFF. CDR3 DNA sequence: TGTGCCAGCAGCAACGACCCCGGGGGGGACACTGAAGCTTTCTTT.

The chain links TRBV28 to TRBJ2-1; 7 nucleotides match TRBD1. CDR1 and CDR2 from the germline V gene are MDHEN and SYDVKM. The CDR3 consists of 13 residues. The junction had 7 bases not matched to a gene; V was cut back by 3 bases and J by 11 bases. CDR3 nucleotide sequence: TGTGCCAGCAGTTTTGGTGAAGGGGGCCAGCAGTTCTTC. It encodes CASSFGEGGQQFF.

The rearrangement uses TRBV19 and TRBJ1-2, with D perhaps matching TRBD1 (5 bases). V lost 7 bases, J lost 3 bases, and 15 bases lay in between. This CDR3 is 14 amino acids long. The germline CDR1 and CDR2 sequences are LNHDA and SQIVND (reference sequence). CDR3 loop: CASIRAGGDYGYTF. The DNA for the CDR3 is TGTGCCAGTATTCGGGCCGGGGGTGACTATGGCTACACCTTC.

This chain connects TRBV29-1 to TRBJ1-1; 9 nucleotides line up with TRBD1. V trimming: 7 bases; J trimming: 0 bases; junction bases outside the gene matches: 9. This CDR3 is built from 15 residues. Per the germline V gene, CDR1 is SQVTM and CDR2 is ANQGSEA. CDR3 DNA: TGCAGCGCCCTCGGGACAGGGAACATGAACACTGAAGCTTTCTTT. This gives the protein CSALGTGNMNTEAFF.

The gene calls are TRBV19 and TRBJ1-2; TRBD1 matches at 7 bases. V was pared by 5 bases and J by 3 bases, with 9 bases of the junction left unmatched. The germline V gene encodes CDR1 LNHDA and CDR2 SQIVND (reference sequence). The CDR3 consists of 15 residues. The CDR3 DNA follows: TGTGCCAGTAGTCCCGACAGGGACGCTTACTATGGCTACACCTTC. Encoded protein: CASSPDRDAYYGYTF.

The V and J genes are TRBV27 and TRBJ1-4; TRBD1 matches 7 bases. This CDR3 spans 16 amino acids. The junction had 15 bases not matched to a gene; V was cut back by 3 bases and J by 11 bases. The germline V gene encodes CDR1 MNHEY and CDR2 SMNVEV (reference sequence). The CDR3 reads CASSFQTQGGAKKLFF. The CDR3 nucleotides read TGTGCCAGCAGTTTTCAGACCCAAGGGGGCGCGAAGAAACTGTTTTTT.

This clone was counted between two and nine times. This chain connects TRBV6-2 or TRBV6-3 to TRBJ1-5, with D uncertain. Germline CDR1 reads MNHEY; CDR2 reads SVGEGT. The germline V and J ends were trimmed by 0 bases and 1 base, with 10 bases remaining between them. This CDR3 has 16 amino acids. The CDR3 reads CASSYSMEGSNQPQHF. The CDR3 nucleotides read TGTGCCAGCAGTTACTCGATGGAGGGCAGCAATCAGCCCCAGCATTTT.

This sequence joins TRBV10-3 and TRBJ2-1; a possible D gene is TRBD2 (7 bases). CDR1 is ENHRY and CDR2 is SYGVKD in the germline V gene. This CDR3 is 16 amino acids long. V lost 2 bases and J lost 7, with 18 bases in between. The CDR3 coding sequence is TGTGCCATCAGTGAGAGTATGACAGGCGGGGGTAATGAGCAGTTCTTC. This translates into CAISESMTGGGNEQFF.

The chain links TRBV5-1 to TRBJ1-2; 8 nucleotides line up with TRBD1. The CDR3 consists of 16 residues. The germline V gene has CDR1 SGHRS and CDR2 YFSETQ. The ends lost 0 bases at V and 8 bases at J; junction bases unmatched: 12. Written as DNA, the CDR3 is TGCGCCAGCAGCTTGGGAACTACTGACAGGGGCGCGGGCTACACCTTC. This sequence encodes CASSLGTTDRGAGYTF. The full variable domain, with the rest looked up from reference TRBV5-1 and TRBJ1-2, is KAGVTQTPRYLIKTRGQQVTLSCSPISGHRSVSWYQQTPGQGLQFLFEYFSETQRNKGNFPGRFSGRQFSNSRSEMNVSTLELGDSALYLCASSLGTTDRGAGYTFGSGTRLTVV.

The V call is TRBV4-1, the J call TRBJ2-1, with 11 bases fitting TRBD2. Trimming took 0 bases from V and 8 from J; bases not matched to a gene: 12. The CDR3 totals 18 residues. Germline V gene lookup returns CDR1 MGHRA and CDR2 YSYEKL. CDR3 DNA sequence: TGCGCCAGCAGCCAAGAGCGGCTAGCGGGGGGCCTTAGGGATGAGCAGTTCTTC. Translation gives CASSQERLAGGLRDEQFF.

This clone was detected only a few times. This sequence joins TRBV7-9 and TRBJ1-6, with 9 bases that match TRBD1. Losses at the gene ends were 4 bases for V and 7 bases for J; bases not matched to a gene: 5. CDR1 and CDR2 from the germline V gene are SEHNR and FQNEAQ (reference sequence). The CDR3 totals 15 residues. Here the CDR3 reads CASSSRDRGNSPLHF. Here the CDR3 DNA reads TGTGCCAGCAGCTCCCGCGACAGGGGGAATTCACCCCTCCACTTT.

The chain employs TRBV2 and TRBJ2-5; D gene uncertain. The CDR3 spans 15 residues. Germline CDR1 is SNHLY and CDR2 is FYNNEI. With 2 bases removed from V and 1 base from J, the gap between germline ends came to 11 bases. CDR3 amino acids: CASSENSLSQETQYF. In DNA, the CDR3 is TGTGCCAGCAGTGAAAACAGCCTTAGCCAAGAGACCCAGTACTTC.